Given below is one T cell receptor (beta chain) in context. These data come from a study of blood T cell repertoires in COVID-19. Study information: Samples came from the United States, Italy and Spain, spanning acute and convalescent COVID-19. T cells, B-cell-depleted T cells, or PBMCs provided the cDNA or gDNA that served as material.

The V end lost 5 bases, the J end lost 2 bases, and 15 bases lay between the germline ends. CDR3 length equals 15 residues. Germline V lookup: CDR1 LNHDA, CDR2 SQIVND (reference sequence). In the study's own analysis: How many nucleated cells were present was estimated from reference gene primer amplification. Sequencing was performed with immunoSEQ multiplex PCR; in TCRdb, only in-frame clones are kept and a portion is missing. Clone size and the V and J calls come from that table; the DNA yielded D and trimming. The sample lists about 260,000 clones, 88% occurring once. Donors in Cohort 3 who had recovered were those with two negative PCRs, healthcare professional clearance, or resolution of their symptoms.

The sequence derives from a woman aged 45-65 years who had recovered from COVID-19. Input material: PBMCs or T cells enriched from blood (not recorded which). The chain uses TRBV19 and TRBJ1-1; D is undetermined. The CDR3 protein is CASSGLRGLNTEAFF. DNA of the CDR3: TGTGCCAGTAGTGGCCTGAGAGGGCTAAACACTGAAGCTTTCTTT.